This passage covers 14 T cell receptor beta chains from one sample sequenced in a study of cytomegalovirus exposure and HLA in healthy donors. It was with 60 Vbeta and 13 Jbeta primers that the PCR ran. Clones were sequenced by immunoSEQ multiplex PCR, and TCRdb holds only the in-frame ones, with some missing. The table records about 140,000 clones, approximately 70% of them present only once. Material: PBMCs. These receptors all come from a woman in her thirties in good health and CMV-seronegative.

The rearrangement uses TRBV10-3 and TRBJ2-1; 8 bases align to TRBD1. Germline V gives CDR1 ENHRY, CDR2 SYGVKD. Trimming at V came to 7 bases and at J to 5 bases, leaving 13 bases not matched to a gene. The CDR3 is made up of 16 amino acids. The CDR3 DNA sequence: TGTGCCATCACCGGGGTAGGGACAGGACAGAACAATGAGCAGTTCTTC. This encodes CAITGVGTGQNNEQFF.

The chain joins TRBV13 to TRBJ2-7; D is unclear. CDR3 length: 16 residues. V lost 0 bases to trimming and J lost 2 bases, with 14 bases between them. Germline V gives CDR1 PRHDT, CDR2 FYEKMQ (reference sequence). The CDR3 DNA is TGTGCCAGCAGCTTAGGGGCAGGTACCAGACCCTACGAGCAGTACTTC. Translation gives CASSLGAGTRPYEQYF.

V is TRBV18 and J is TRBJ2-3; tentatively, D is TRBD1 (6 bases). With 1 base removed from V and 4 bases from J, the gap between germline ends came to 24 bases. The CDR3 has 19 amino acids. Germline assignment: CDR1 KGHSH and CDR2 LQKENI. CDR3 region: CASSPQDSFGHFGSDTQYF. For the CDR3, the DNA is TGTGCCAGCTCACCACAGGACAGTTTTGGTCATTTCGGCTCAGATACGCAGTATTTT.

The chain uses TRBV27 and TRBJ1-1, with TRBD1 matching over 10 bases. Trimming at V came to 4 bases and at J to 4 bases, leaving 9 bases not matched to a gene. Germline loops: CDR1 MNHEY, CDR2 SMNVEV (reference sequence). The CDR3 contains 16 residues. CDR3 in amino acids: CASSSTGGSLPTEAFF. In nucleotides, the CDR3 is TGTGCCAGCAGTTCGACAGGGGGCAGTTTGCCCACTGAAGCTTTCTTT.

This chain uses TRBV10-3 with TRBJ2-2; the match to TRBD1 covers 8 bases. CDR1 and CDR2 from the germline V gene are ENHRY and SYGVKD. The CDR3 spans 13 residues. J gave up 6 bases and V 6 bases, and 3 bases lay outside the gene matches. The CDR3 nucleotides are TGTGCCATCAGGGAGACAGGGGCCGGGGAGCTGTTTTTT. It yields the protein CAIRETGAGELFF.

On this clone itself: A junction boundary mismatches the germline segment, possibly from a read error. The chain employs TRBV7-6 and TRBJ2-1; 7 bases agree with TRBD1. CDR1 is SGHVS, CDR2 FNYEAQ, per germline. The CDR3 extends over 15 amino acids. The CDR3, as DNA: TGTGCCAGCAGCTTTCAGACAGGGACATACAGTGAGCAGTTCTTC. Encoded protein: CASSFQTGTYSEQFF. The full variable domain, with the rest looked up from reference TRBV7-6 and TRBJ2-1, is GAGVSQSPRYKVTKRGQDVALRCDPISGHVSLYWYRQALGQGPEFLTYFNYEAQQDKSGLPNDRFSAERPEGSISTLTIQRTEQRDSAMYRCASSFQTGTYSEQFFGPGTRLTVL.

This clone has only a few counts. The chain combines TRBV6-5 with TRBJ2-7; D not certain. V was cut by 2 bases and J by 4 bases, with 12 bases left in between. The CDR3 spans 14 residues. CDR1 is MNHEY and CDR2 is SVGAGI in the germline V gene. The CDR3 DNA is TGTGCCAGCAGTTACGCAAGGCACGGGTACGAGCAGTACTTC. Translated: CASSYARHGYEQYF.

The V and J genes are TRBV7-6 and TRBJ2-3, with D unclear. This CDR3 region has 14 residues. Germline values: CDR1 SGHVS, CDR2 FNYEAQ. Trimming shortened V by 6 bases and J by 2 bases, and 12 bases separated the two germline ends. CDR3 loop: CASRQTQDTDTQYF. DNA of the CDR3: TGTGCCAGCAGACAGACACAAGACACAGATACGCAGTATTTT.

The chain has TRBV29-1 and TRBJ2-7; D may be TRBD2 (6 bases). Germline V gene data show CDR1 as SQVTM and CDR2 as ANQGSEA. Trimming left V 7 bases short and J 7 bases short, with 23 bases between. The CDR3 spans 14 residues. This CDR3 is CSALDYHHGREQYF. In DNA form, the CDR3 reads TGCAGCGCCCTGGACTATCACCACGGAAGGGAGCAGTACTTC.

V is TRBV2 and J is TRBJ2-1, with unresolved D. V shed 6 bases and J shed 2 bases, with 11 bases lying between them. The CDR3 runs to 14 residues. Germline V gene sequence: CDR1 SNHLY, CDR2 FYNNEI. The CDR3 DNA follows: TGTGCCAGCAGGCCTCGTAGCACCTACAATGAGCAGTTCTTC. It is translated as CASRPRSTYNEQFF.

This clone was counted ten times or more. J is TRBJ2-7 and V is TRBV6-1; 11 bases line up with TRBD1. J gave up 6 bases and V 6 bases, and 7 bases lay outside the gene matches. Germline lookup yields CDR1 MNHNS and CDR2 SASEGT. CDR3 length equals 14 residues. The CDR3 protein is CASSKDRGRLEQYF. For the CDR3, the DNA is TGTGCCAGCAGCAAGGACAGGGGGCGCCTCGAGCAGTACTTC.

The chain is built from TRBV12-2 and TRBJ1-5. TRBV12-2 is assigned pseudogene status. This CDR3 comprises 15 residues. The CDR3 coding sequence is TGTGCAAGTCGCTTAGTGGTCGAGGCTCATCAGCCCCAGCATTTT. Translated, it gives CASRLVVEAHQPQHF.

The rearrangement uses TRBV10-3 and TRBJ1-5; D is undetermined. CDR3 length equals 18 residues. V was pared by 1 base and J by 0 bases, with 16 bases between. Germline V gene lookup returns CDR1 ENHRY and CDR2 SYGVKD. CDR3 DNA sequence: TGTGCCATCAGTGAGTTTCAGGTGTTGGCGTTTAGCAATCAGCCCCAGCATTTT. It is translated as CAISEFQVLAFSNQPQHF.

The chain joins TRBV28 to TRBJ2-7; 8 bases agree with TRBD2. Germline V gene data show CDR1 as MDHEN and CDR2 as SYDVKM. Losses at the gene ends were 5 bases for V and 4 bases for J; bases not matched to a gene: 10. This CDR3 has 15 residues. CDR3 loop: CASSPPSAGGYEQYV. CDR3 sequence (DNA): TGTGCCAGCAGTCCCCCTTCGGCGGGGGGATACGAGCAGTACGTC.